These T cell receptor beta chains were read from a single sample in a study of T-cell memory formation after mild COVID-19. MiXCR, applied by TCRdb to the 5' RACE reads, yields one record per CDR3 protein. The sample gives approximately 190,000 distinct CDR3 sequences, about 16% of which show up once; roughly 2.4% is in the top ten. The sequenced sample consisted of PBMCs or a T cell subset sorted from them (not recorded which). The receptors shown here come from an adult woman who had mild COVID-19 (a few samples of this study predate the infection). Cell type and time point are not known. Each CDR3 is given with its conserved first and last residue. D genes are given only for firm matches. Rows give clone size only sometimes, using once, few, many, or a class for an expanded clone.

v_gene	j_gene	len	abundance	d_gene	CDR3aa	CDR3nt
TRBV5-6	TRBJ2-1	14	few	NA	CASSIPVSYNEQFF	TGTGCCAGCAGCATCCCCGTGAGCTACAATGAGCAGTTCTTC
TRBV7-9	TRBJ1-6	14	NA	TRBD1	CASSPQSQGSPLHF	TGTGCCAGCAGCCCACAGTCACAGGGGTCACCCCTCCACTTT
TRBV23-1	TRBJ1-3	17	few	NA	CASRPRPNRESGNTIYF	TGCGCCAGCAGACCCCGACCGAACAGGGAATCTGGAAACACCATATATTTT
TRBV20-1	TRBJ1-5	17	NA	NA	CSAGASTQSRGNQPQHF	TGCAGTGCTGGGGCGTCAACACAGTCAAGGGGCAATCAGCCCCAGCATTTT
TRBV9	TRBJ2-2	16	many	NA	CASSPRVASNTGELFF	TGTGCCAGCAGCCCCCGAGTAGCGTCAAACACCGGGGAGCTGTTTTTT
TRBV27	TRBJ2-7	13	many	NA	CASAGTPYYEQYF	TGTGCCAGCGCCGGGACCCCCTACTACGAGCAGTACTTC
TRBV14	TRBJ2-3	13	NA	TRBD2	CASRGTSGSTQYF	TGTGCCAGCCGAGGGACTAGCGGAAGTACGCAGTATTTT
TRBV7-2	TRBJ2-2	18	few	TRBD2	CASSSPWASGTNTGELFF	TGTGCCAGCAGCTCCCCCTGGGCTAGCGGGACGAACACCGGGGAGCTGTTTTTT
TRBV19	TRBJ1-6	15	NA	NA	CASRDFDSLNSPLHF	TGTGCCAGTAGAGACTTCGACAGCCTCAATTCACCCCTCCACTTT
TRBV5-1	TRBJ1-1	15	NA	NA	CASSLVGSGNTEAFF	TGCGCCAGCAGCTTGGTAGGGTCAGGGAACACTGAAGCTTTCTTT
TRBV7-2	TRBJ1-2	14	few	NA	CASSLNRDIYGYTF	TGTGCCAGCAGCTTAAACCGGGACATTTATGGCTACACCTTC
TRBV6-2/TRBV6-3	TRBJ2-3	12	NA	NA	CASSWRRDTQYF	TGTGCCAGCAGTTGGAGGAGGGATACGCAGTATTTT
TRBV20-1	TRBJ2-5	16	few	TRBD2	CSARGASGGSRRPQYF	TGCAGTGCTAGAGGCGCTAGCGGGGGGTCCCGGAGACCCCAGTACTTC
TRBV7-3	TRBJ1-5	15	NA	NA	CASCFPRGRGMVLHF	TGTGCCAGCTGTTTCCCACGGGGACGGGGGATGGTTTTGCATTTT
TRBV2	TRBJ1-6	16	NA	TRBD1	CASSNPGQGTSSPLHF	TGTGCCAGCAGTAACCCGGGACAGGGGACTAGCTCACCCCTCCACTTT
TRBV24-1	TRBJ1-5	16	many	NA	CATSDHKQGHNQPQHF	TGTGCCACCAGTGATCACAAACAGGGCCACAATCAGCCCCAGCATTTT
TRBV7-6	TRBJ2-3	16	many	TRBD2	CASSPGLAGATDTQYF	TGTGCCAGCAGCCCGGGACTAGCGGGGGCCACAGATACGCAGTATTTT
TRBV27	TRBJ2-5	13	NA	NA	CASSFLAQETQYF	TGTGCCAGCAGTTTTCTGGCCCAAGAGACCCAGTACTTC
TRBV19	TRBJ2-7	15	NA	NA	CASRVGSDGSYEQYF	TGTGCCAGCCGGGTTGGGTCGGATGGGTCCTACGAGCAGTACTTC
TRBV4-2	TRBJ2-3	16	many	TRBD2	CASSQDRGGGAATQYF	TGTGCCAGCAGCCAAGATCGCGGCGGGGGGGCAGCTACGCAGTATTTT
TRBV5-1	TRBJ2-1	14	few	NA	CASSLDRVYNEQFF	TGCGCCAGCAGCTTGGACCGGGTCTACAATGAGCAGTTCTTC
TRBV12-3/TRBV12-4	TRBJ1-5	16	few	NA	CASSFQGPSSNQPQHF	TGTGCCAGCAGTTTTCAGGGCCCCTCAAGCAATCAGCCCCAGCATTTT
TRBV5-1	TRBJ2-2	15	few	NA	CASSLVTANTGELFF	TGCGCCAGCAGCTTGGTGACGGCAAACACCGGGGAGCTGTTTTTT
TRBV7-6	TRBJ2-1	16	NA	TRBD1	CASSPRWTGAYNEQFF	TGTGCCAGCAGCCCAAGATGGACAGGGGCCTACAATGAGCAGTTCTTC
TRBV7-6	TRBJ2-7	14	NA	TRBD1	CASSSLTGVREQYF	TGTGCCAGCAGCTCACTAACAGGGGTCCGGGAGCAGTACTTC
TRBV5-5	TRBJ2-1	15	NA	NA	CASSLVRAAYNEQFF	TGTGCCAGCAGCTTGGTTCGAGCGGCCTACAATGAGCAGTTCTTC
TRBV12-3/TRBV12-4	TRBJ2-3	12	NA	NA	CASSNQFDTQYF	TGTGCCAGCAGTAACCAGTTCGATACGCAGTATTTT
TRBV7-9	TRBJ2-5	15	few	TRBD1	CASSSDRGRRETQYF	TGTGCCAGCAGCTCGGACAGGGGGCGCCGGGAGACCCAGTACTTC
TRBV18	TRBJ2-7	14	NA	NA	CASSPRDGSPEQYF	TGTGCCAGCTCACCCCGAGACGGGAGTCCCGAGCAGTACTTC